This T cell receptor beta chain was observed in a study of shared clonotypes between healthy human individuals. Sequencing used immunoSEQ multiplex PCR; TCRdb keeps in-frame clones, though not all of them. The data show a few million clones, nearly 97% seen once. Germline V CDR1 and CDR2: SGHNT, YYREEE (reference sequence). V lost 4 bases and J 5 bases, leaving 9 bases between the germline ends. The CDR3 consists of 13 residues. V is TRBV5-4 and J is TRBJ2-2; D gene unclear. The sequencing sample was made of naive CD4+ T cells sorted from blood. Subset here: CD45RA+ positively selected. This receptor was obtained from a man between 18 and 29 years old in good health. Written as DNA, the CDR3 is TGTGCCAGCAGCCCCGAGAGGACCGGGGAGCTGTTTTTT. This encodes CASSPERTGELFF.